This TCR beta chain was sequenced in a study of radiotherapy plus CTLA-4 blockade in lung cancer. The overall study: Patients showed objective responses in 18% of cases, and disease control was achieved by about 30%. Study-level findings and limits: Early blood T cell clone dynamics reportedly forecast response best, with interferon-beta. Clones derived from tumor TCRs expanded in blood after radiotherapy plus ipilimumab.

Assay: immunoSEQ multiplex PCR; the TCRdb copy retains only in-frame clones and omits some. The profile shows about 110,000 clones, 70% to 90% of them singletons. V was clipped by 0 bases and J by 8 bases, with 19 bases between them. This CDR3 is built from 16 residues. Germline CDR1 and CDR2: SEHNR and FQNEAQ (reference sequence). Concerning this clone: Its antigen is currently unknown. The sample has other DNA sequences that encode this CDR3 too.

The receptor was derived from a human donor with non-small cell lung cancer that progressed on radiotherapy plus ipilimumab. Some clones in this sample may be carry-over from other donors' samples. Here the sequenced sample was peripheral blood, taken from a patient treated with radiotherapy plus ipilimumab. The genes are TRBV7-9 and TRBJ1-2; possibly TRBD1 for D (5 bases). CDR3: CASSLARGTGLYGYTF. The CDR3 nucleotides are TGTGCCAGCAGCTTAGCGCGTGGAACAGGACTCTACGGCTACACCTTC.